A selection of T cell receptor beta chains follows, all from one sample in a study of T-cell reconstitution after alpha-beta-depleted transplantation in children. TCRdb passed the PCR reads through MiXCR, listing each CDR3 protein once. The sample lists about 540,000 distinct CDR3 sequences; 18% were seen once. This specimen was PBMCs from the stem cell graft donor, taken from the stem cell graft. The source of these receptors is a human donor who donated a stem cell graft to a child with acute lymphoblastic leukemia. Both conserved end residues are trimmed from each CDR3. Fields, in order: V gene, CDR3 length, J gene, CDR3 protein.

TRBV12-3/TRBV12-4	13	TRBJ2-1	ASSHSGRLNNEQF
TRBV4-1	15	TRBJ2-3	ASSRNQRVAGTDTQY
TRBV10-3	15	TRBJ2-2	AISGPDRGPDTGEVF
TRBV20-1	14	TRBJ2-1	SARDLAGGRPSEQF
TRBV7-9	11	TRBJ2-1	ASSGFQHNEQF
TRBV29-1	11	TRBJ2-7	SVRTFSAYEQY
TRBV7-7	11	TRBJ2-5	ASGAGDQETQY
TRBV20-1	10	TRBJ2-1	SARDSLNEQF
TRBV27	11	TRBJ1-5	ASSLTVNQPQH
TRBV20-1	10	TRBJ1-1	SARRPNTEAF
TRBV6-5	10	TRBJ2-7	ASRSTSYEQY
TRBV7-6	12	TRBJ2-7	ASSVGQSSYEQY
TRBV29-1	12	TRBJ2-1	SVGRQASYNEQF
TRBV9	15	TRBJ2-7	ASSPRAATGYSYEQY
TRBV5-1	10	TRBJ2-7	ASSYDYSEQY
TRBV5-1	11	TRBJ2-7	ASRLAASYEQY
TRBV20-1	12	TRBJ1-2	SAREQLSNYGYT
TRBV15	13	TRBJ1-1	ATSSDLAGSTEAF
TRBV12-3/TRBV12-4	12	TRBJ1-1	ASSFGGGITEAF
TRBV6-4	14	TRBJ2-3	ASSETSGSSTDTQY
TRBV12-3/TRBV12-4	13	TRBJ2-7	ASSRTSGTTYEQY
TRBV9	12	TRBJ1-6	ASSVGQGFSPLH
TRBV24-1	14	TRBJ2-1	ATSDRLSGSGNEQF
TRBV19	14	TRBJ2-1	ASSLSPGVVYNEQF
TRBV19	12	TRBJ2-1	ASSNGGDYNEQF
TRBV5-1	14	TRBJ2-5	ASSPSGTGEWETQY